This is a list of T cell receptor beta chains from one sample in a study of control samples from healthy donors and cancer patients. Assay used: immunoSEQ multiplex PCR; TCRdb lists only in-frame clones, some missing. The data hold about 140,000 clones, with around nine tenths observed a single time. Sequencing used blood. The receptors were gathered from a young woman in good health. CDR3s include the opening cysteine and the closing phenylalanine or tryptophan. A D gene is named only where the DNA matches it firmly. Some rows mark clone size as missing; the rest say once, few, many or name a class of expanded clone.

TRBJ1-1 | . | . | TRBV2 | TGTGCCAGCGGGCAGGGGCCGAACACTGAAGCTTTCTTT | CASGQGPNTEAFF
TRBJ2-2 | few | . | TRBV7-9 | TGTGCCAGCAGCTTAGTGGGATCCCAATACACCGGGGAGCTGTTTTTT | CASSLVGSQYTGELFF
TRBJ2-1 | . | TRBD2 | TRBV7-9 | TGTGCCACGAGACTAGCCGATGAGCAGTTCTTC | CATRLADEQFF
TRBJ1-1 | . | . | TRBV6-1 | TGTGCCAGCAGTGAGAAGGTCTGGGACTTGGAAGCTTTCTTT | CASSEKVWDLEAFF
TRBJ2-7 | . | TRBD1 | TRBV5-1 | TGCGCCAGCAGCTTACAAGGGGGCGCCTACGAGCAGTACTTC | CASSLQGGAYEQYF
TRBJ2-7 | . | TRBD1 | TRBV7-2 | TGTGCCAGCAACTCGAAGGGACAGGGTCCCTACGAGCAGTACTTC | CASNSKGQGPYEQYF
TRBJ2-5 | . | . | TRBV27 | TGTGCCAGCAGTTTCGCGGCTAGCAGAGAGACCCAGTACTTC | CASSFAASRETQYF
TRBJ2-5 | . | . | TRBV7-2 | TGTGCCAGCAGCCGGACTGCGGACGGTCAAGAGGCCCAGTACTTC | CASSRTADGQEAQYF
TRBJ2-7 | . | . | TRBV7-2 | TGTGCCAGCAGCGCAGCGTCCTACGAGCAGTACTTC | CASSAASYEQYF
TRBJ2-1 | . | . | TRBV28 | TGTGCCAGCAGGCGGGACACAGGGGCTGAGCAGTTCTTC | CASRRDTGAEQFF
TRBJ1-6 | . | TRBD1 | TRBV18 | TGTGCCAGCTCACCCTTACCGGGACAGGGTAATTCACCCCTCCACTTT | CASSPLPGQGNSPLHF
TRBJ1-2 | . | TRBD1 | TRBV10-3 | TGTGCCATCAGAGAGCCTGGGACAGGGGGATATGGCTACACCTTC | CAIREPGTGGYGYTF
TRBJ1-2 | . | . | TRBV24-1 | TGTGCCACCAAGGGCTCCAGCAGAGACTATGGCTACACCTTC | CATKGSSRDYGYTF
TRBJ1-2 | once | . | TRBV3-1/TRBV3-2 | TGTGCCAGCAGCCAAGATACCGGGCGCCAGGGTGGGCATGGCTACACCTTC | CASSQDTGRQGGHGYTF
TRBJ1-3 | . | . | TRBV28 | TGTGCCAGCTTACGAGGTGGGGGGCCCTCTGGAAACACCATATATTTT | CASLRGGGPSGNTIYF
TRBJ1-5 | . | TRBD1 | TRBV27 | TGTGCCAGCAGGAGACAGGGAGGGAATCAGCCCCAGCATTTT | CASRRQGGNQPQHF
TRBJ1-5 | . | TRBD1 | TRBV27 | TGTGCCAGCAGTTTATGGGTGTGGTCCGGACAGGGGGAAGAATCAAATCAGCCCCAGCATTTT | CASSLWVWSGQGEESNQPQHF
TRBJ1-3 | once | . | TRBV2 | TGTGCCAGCAAGGGGACAACCTCTGGAAACACCATATATTTT | CASKGTTSGNTIYF
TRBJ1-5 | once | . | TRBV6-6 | TGTGCCAGCAGTCCCCCGGGACAATTGGACCCTAGCAATCAGCCCCAGCATTTT | CASSPPGQLDPSNQPQHF
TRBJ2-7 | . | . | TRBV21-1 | TGTGCCAGCAGCAAACATCCGCTCCTTACCTACGAGCAGTACTTC | CASSKHPLLTYEQYF
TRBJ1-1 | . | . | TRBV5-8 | TGTGCCAGCAGCTTATTTACAGGGATTGGGACTGAAGCTTTCTTT | CASSLFTGIGTEAFF
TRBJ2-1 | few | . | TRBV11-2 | TGTGCCAGCAGCCTACGCGGTGAGCAGTTCTTC | CASSLRGEQFF
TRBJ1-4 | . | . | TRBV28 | TGTGCCAGCAGTCCCGGCGGCGGTCGGGAAAAACTGTTTTTT | CASSPGGGREKLFF
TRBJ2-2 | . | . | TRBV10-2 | TGCGCCAGCAGTGAAGACGGGATTACGGACACCGGGGAGCTGTTTTTT | CASSEDGITDTGELFF
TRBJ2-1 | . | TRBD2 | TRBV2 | TGTGCCAGCAGTGAAAAGTTCCTAGCGGGATCAAATGAGCAGTTCTTC | CASSEKFLAGSNEQFF
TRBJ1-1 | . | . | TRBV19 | TGTGCCAGTAGCCTAGGGTCGGGGGCTGGTGTGAACACTGAAGCTTTCTTT | CASSLGSGAGVNTEAFF
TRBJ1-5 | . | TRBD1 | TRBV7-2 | TGTGCCAGCAGCTCGGACAGGGGTAATCAGCCCCAGCATTTT | CASSSDRGNQPQHF
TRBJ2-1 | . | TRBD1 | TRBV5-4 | TGTGCCAGCAGGCGTGACAGGGGAGGCTACAATGAGCAGTTCTTC | CASRRDRGGYNEQFF
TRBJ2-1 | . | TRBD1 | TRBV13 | TGTGCCAGCAGCCAGAGGACAGGGGCCAATGAGCAGTTCTTC | CASSQRTGANEQFF
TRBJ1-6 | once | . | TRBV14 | TGTGCCAGCAGCCAAGAACTGTATTCACCCCTCCACTTT | CASSQELYSPLHF
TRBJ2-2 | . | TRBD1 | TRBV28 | TGTGCCAGCAGTTTAGTTGACAGGGCCGGGGAGCTGTTTTTT | CASSLVDRAGELFF
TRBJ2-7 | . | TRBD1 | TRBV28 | TGTGCCAGCAGTACCGCAGGGGGTCGAAGCTCCTACGAGCAGTACTTC | CASSTAGGRSSYEQYF
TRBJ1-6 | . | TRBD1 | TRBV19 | TGTGCCAGTATGGGACAGCATAATTCACCCCTCCACTTT | CASMGQHNSPLHF
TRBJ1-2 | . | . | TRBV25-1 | TGTGCCAGCAGTAGAACGGGGCCTCACTATGGCTACACCTTC | CASSRTGPHYGYTF
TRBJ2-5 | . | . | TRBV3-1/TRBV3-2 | TGTGCCAGCAGCCAAGATAGGGCGCCGGGGGAGACCCAGTACTTC | CASSQDRAPGETQYF
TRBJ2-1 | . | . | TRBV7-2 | TGTGCCAGCAGCGGGTCAAGAGGGACCTACAATGAGCAGTTCTTC | CASSGSRGTYNEQFF
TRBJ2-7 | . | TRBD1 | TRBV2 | TGTGCCAGCCTAAAGGACAGGGGTTATTGGGAGCAGTACTTC | CASLKDRGYWEQYF
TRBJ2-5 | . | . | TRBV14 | TGTGCCAGCAGCCAAGATCCGGCGGGGACCCAGTACTTC | CASSQDPAGTQYF
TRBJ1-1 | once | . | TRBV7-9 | TGTGCCAGCAGCTTAGAGTGTGGCGGTCTGGACACTGAAGCTTTCTTT | CASSLECGGLDTEAFF
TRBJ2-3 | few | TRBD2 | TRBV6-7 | TGTGCCAGAGGCAGCGGGAGAGGCTCCTGCACAGATACGCAGTATTTT | CARGSGRGSCTDTQYF
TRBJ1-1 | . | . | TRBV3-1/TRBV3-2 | TGTGCCAGCAGCCAACAAGGCGATTACACTGAAGCTTTCTTT | CASSQQGDYTEAFF
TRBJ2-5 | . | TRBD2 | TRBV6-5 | TGTGCCAGCAGCTACAGCGGGAGTCTGGAGACCCAGTACTTC | CASSYSGSLETQYF
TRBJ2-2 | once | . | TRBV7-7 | TGTGCTAGCAGCTTAGCGCTGGGATCGAACACCGGGGAGCTGTTTTTT | CASSLALGSNTGELFF
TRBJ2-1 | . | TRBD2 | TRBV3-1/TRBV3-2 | TGTGCCAGCAGCCAAGAAGGTGGGAGGGCCTTGTCTGAGCAGTTCTTC | CASSQEGGRALSEQFF
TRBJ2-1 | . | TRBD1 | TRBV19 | TGTGCCAGTAGTATAAGGGGGCAGGGGTCCGTCAATGAGCAGTTCTTC | CASSIRGQGSVNEQFF
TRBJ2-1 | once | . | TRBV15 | TGTGCCATCCGGGCCAACACGGGGGATGAGCAGTTCTTC | CAIRANTGDEQFF
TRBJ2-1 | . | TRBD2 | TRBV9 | TGTGCCAGCAGCGTGGGGACTACGGGTAATGAGCAGTTCTTC | CASSVGTTGNEQFF
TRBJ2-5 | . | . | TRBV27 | TGTGCCAGCAGTCCAGGGAACGGGGCCTGGGAGACCCAGTACTTC | CASSPGNGAWETQYF
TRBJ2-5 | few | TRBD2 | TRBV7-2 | TGTGCCAGCAGCTTAGATGGCCCGGGACTAGCGGGTCTAGAGACCCAGTACTTC | CASSLDGPGLAGLETQYF
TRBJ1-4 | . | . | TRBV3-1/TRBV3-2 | TGTGCCAGCAGCCAAGGGGGCAGTGATGAAAAACTGTTTTTT | CASSQGGSDEKLFF
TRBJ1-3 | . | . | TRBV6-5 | TGTGCCAGCAGTTTCGGGGGGTCGGCCACCATATATTTT | CASSFGGSATIYF
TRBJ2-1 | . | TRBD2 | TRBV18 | TGTGCCAGCTCACCACGGACTAGCGGGAGTCTGGATGAGCAGTTCTTC | CASSPRTSGSLDEQFF
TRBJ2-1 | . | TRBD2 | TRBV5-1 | TGCGCCAGCAGCTTGCTAGCGGGAGTTGCCAATGAGCAGTTCTTC | CASSLLAGVANEQFF
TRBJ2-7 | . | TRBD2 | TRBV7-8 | TGTGCCAGCAGCTCCTTAGCGGGAGCGAACTACGAGCAGTACTTC | CASSSLAGANYEQYF
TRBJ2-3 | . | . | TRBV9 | TGTGCCAGCAGCCTATATGGACGGGACGCAGATACGCAGTATTTT | CASSLYGRDADTQYF